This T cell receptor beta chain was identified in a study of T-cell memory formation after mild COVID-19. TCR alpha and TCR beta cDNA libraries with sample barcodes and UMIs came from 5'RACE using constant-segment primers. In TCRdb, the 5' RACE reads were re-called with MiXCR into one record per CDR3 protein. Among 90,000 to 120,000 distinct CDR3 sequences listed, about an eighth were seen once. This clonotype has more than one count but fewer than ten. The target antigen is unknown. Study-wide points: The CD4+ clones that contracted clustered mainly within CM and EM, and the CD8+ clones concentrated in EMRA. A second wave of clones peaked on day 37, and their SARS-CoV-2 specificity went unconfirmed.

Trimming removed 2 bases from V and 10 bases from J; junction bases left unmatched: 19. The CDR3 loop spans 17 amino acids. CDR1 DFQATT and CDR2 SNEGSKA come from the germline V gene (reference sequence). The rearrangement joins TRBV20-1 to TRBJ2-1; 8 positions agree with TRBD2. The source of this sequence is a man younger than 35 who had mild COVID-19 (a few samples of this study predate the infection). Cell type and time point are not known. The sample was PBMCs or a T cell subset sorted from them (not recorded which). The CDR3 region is CSARTQGKRGPWGEQFF. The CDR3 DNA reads TGCAGTGCTAGAACCCAGGGGAAGCGGGGGCCCTGGGGGGAGCAGTTCTTC.